This TCR beta chain was sequenced during a study of T cell responses to AZD1222 COVID-19 vaccine. This clone occurred once. Other nucleotide sequences from this sample produce the same CDR3. The germline CDR1 and CDR2 sequences are SGHRS and YFSETQ. This CDR3 region has 13 residues. Trimming took 4 bases from V and 0 from J, leaving 5 bases between them. Clones were read by immunoSEQ multiplex PCR, and TCRdb kept only the in-frame ones, dropping some. Here the sample spans 99,000 or so clones, 88% being singletons. Here the sequenced sample was peripheral blood, taken on day 0 of AZD1222 vaccination. The J gene is TRBJ1-5, the V gene TRBV5-1; no reliable D call. The sequence was collected from an adult in good health. The CDR3 nucleotides read TGCGCCAGCAGCCTCGATAGCAATCAGCCCCAGCATTTT. It specifies CASSLDSNQPQHF.